This T cell receptor (beta chain) was identified during a study of blood T cell repertoires in COVID-19. The age range of participants was about 18 to 90 years, with residence in about 25 US areas. Participants reported their clinical history, and cohort assignment relied on those reports. Donors in Cohort 3 counted as recovered after two negative PCRs, clearance, or symptom resolution. Germline V gene sequence: CDR1 SGHRS, CDR2 YFSETQ. The CDR3 sequence is 11 residues long. Trimming took 7 bases from V and 4 from J, leaving 9 bases between them. As processed by the authors: Amplification of reference gene primers provided the estimated nucleated cell counts. TCRdb's copy holds only in-frame clones and misses some; the assay was immunoSEQ multiplex PCR. That table supplies the V and J calls and clone size; D and trimming were determined from the DNA. The sample yields some 120,000 clones, around four fifths seen once.

Sequencing was performed on PBMCs or T cells enriched from blood (not recorded which). The chain is built from TRBV5-1 and TRBJ2-7; weak D call: TRBD1 (6 bases). The source of this sequence is a man between 25 and 39 years old who had recovered from COVID-19. The CDR3 region is CASRQAYEQYF. CDR3 DNA sequence: TGCGCCAGCCGACAGGCTTACGAGCAGTACTTC.